A single sample gave rise to the 31 T cell receptor beta chains below, sequenced in a study of OX40 agonist ivuxolimab in advanced cancers. The repertoire was sequenced with immunoSEQ multiplex PCR; TCRdb's copy has only in-frame clones and lacks some. The sample consists of 15,000 to 20,000 clones, roughly 78% of them appearing once. The sample here was CD4+ or CD8+ T cells sorted from blood, taken in a trial of the OX40 agonist ivuxolimab. Receptors originate from an adult with an advanced solid tumor such as melanoma, head and neck, liver or kidney cancer.

The J gene is TRBJ1-1, the V gene TRBV9; D gene uncertain. The length of the CDR3 is 13 residues. Trimming left V 0 bases short and J 7 bases short, with 10 bases between. Germline V gene sequence: CDR1 SGDLS, CDR2 YYNGEE. CDR3 DNA: TGTGCCAGCAGCGTAGATGCCCGCAGTGAAGCTTTCTTT. This codes for CASSVDARSEAFF.

V usage is TRBV6-5 and J usage is TRBJ1-2; no firm D call. Trimming took off 5 bases at V and 8 bases at J, with 15 bases between the two ends. Germline V gene data show CDR1 as MNHEY and CDR2 as SVGAGI. The CDR3 loop spans 13 amino acids. CDR3 region: CASSPGGSKGYTF. The CDR3 DNA sequence: TGTGCCAGCAGTCCGGGCGGCTCTAAGGGCTACACCTTC.

In this sample, this clone turned up a few times. V is TRBV28 and J is TRBJ2-7, with 8 bases matching TRBD2. The ends lost 3 bases at V and 0 bases at J; junction bases unmatched: 7. The CDR3 loop spans 16 amino acids. Germline CDR1 and CDR2: MDHEN and SYDVKM. CDR3 DNA: TGTGCCAGCAGTTTTTCCGGGACTAGGAGCTCCTACGAGCAGTACTTC. Translating gives CASSFSGTRSSYEQYF.

The chain joins TRBV6-6 to TRBJ2-7, with 13 bases aligning to TRBD2. Germline V lookup: CDR1 MNHNY, CDR2 SVGAGI (reference sequence). Trimming at V came to 4 bases and at J to 1 base, leaving 1 base not matched to a gene. CDR3 size: 15 residues. The CDR3 loop is CASSSTSGGSYEQYF. In nucleotides, the CDR3 is TGTGCCAGCAGTTCGACTAGCGGGGGGTCCTACGAGCAGTACTTC.

The chain recombines TRBV4-1 with TRBJ2-2, with D unresolved. The CDR3 runs 12 residues. Germline V gene data show CDR1 as MGHRA and CDR2 as YSYEKL. The germline V and J ends were trimmed by 4 bases and 7 bases, with 7 bases remaining between them. The CDR3 spells CASSRDNGELFF. DNA of the CDR3: TGCGCCAGCAGCCGGGATAACGGGGAGCTGTTTTTT.

A few counts support this clone. The chain links TRBV5-6 to TRBJ2-7; 11 bases fit TRBD2. From germline, CDR1 is SGHDT and CDR2 YYEEEE. Trimming cost V 4 bases and J 0 bases; bases outside gene matches: 6. The CDR3 contains 16 residues. The CDR3 nucleotides read TGTGCCAGCAGCCTCCCTAGCGGGAGGCTCTCCTACGAGCAGTACTTC. This codes for CASSLPSGRLSYEQYF.

The V gene is TRBV27, the J gene TRBJ2-2; no reliable D call. V was shortened by 4 bases and J by 3 bases, with 3 bases between the two germline ends. The CDR3 spans 12 residues. Germline V CDR1 and CDR2: MNHEY, SMNVEV (reference sequence). This chain's CDR3 is CASSSHTGELFF. The CDR3 coding sequence is TGTGCCAGCAGTTCCCACACCGGGGAGCTGTTTTTT.

The chain uses TRBV5-1 and TRBJ2-7; 9 bases align to TRBD1. Germline values: CDR1 SGHRS, CDR2 YFSETQ. The J segment lost 5 bases and the V segment lost 6 bases, leaving 9 bases of the junction unmatched. The CDR3 sequence is 14 residues long. Here the CDR3 reads CASTPRTGADEQYF. CDR3 nucleotide sequence: TGCGCCAGCACTCCCCGGACAGGGGCGGACGAGCAGTACTTC.

The rearrangement links TRBV9 to TRBJ1-2, with 8 bases lining up with TRBD1. The V gene end was trimmed by 0 bases and the J gene end by 4 bases; junction bases not matched to a gene: 5. The CDR3 has 15 residues. Germline loops: CDR1 SGDLS, CDR2 YYNGEE. CDR3 DNA: TGTGCCAGCAGCGTAGGTGGGACAGGAACCTATGGCTACACCTTC. This sequence encodes CASSVGGTGTYGYTF.

The chain couples TRBV5-6 to TRBJ2-2; 7 bases map to TRBD2. The length of the CDR3 is 17 residues. From germline, CDR1 is SGHDT and CDR2 YYEEEE. V lost 4 bases and J lost 7; bases outside the gene matches: 16. In DNA, the CDR3 is TGTGCCAGCAGCCCGTCACTAGCGATTAGGGAAATCGGGGAGCTGTTTTTT. It codes for CASSPSLAIREIGELFF.

By proportion, this clone is large (0.1 to 1%). V gene TRBV15 combines with J gene TRBJ1-1; tentatively, D is TRBD1 (6 bases). CDR3 size: 15 residues. The V end was cut by 6 bases, the J end by 5 bases, with 19 bases between. CDR1 LNHNV and CDR2 YYDKDF come from the germline V gene (reference sequence). Here the CDR3 reads CATSSTRTGSTEAFF. In DNA form, the CDR3 reads TGTGCCACCAGTAGTACTCGTACAGGGAGTACTGAAGCTTTCTTT.

This clone has only one observation. The chain combines TRBV15 with TRBJ2-4; 7 positions agree with TRBD1. The CDR3 is 16 residues long. Trimming at V came to 3 bases and at J to 3 bases, leaving 8 bases not matched to a gene. CDR1 is LNHNV and CDR2 is YYDKDF in the germline V gene (reference sequence). Here the CDR3 reads CATSSSHRDSKNIQYF. The CDR3 DNA reads as TGTGCCACCAGCAGCAGCCACAGGGACAGCAAAAACATTCAGTACTTC.

This clone has just one count. This chain links TRBV5-1 with TRBJ1-5, with D uncertain. Per the germline V gene, CDR1 is SGHRS and CDR2 is YFSETQ. This CDR3 has 13 amino acids. V shed 2 bases and J shed 8 bases, with 11 bases lying between them. CDR3 in DNA: TGCGCCAGCAGCTTAGACGGGAACGAGCCCCAGCATTTT. It encodes CASSLDGNEPQHF.

The rearrangement joins TRBV7-8 to TRBJ2-7; 8 positions agree with TRBD1. Germline lookup yields CDR1 SGHVS and CDR2 FQNEAQ. After removal of 5 bases from V and 4 bases from J, the junction contained 7 bases not matched to a gene. CDR3 length equals 14 residues. The CDR3 spells CASSHRDRNYEQYF. The CDR3, as DNA: TGTGCCAGCAGCCACCGGGACAGGAATTACGAGCAGTACTTC.

The rearrangement uses TRBV10-1 and TRBJ2-1, with unresolved D. The length of the CDR3 is 16 residues. Trimming shortened V by 0 bases and J by 0 bases, and 9 bases separated the two germline ends. Per the germline V gene, CDR1 is WNHNN and CDR2 is SYGVQD (reference sequence). The CDR3 DNA is TGCGCCAGCAGTGAGTCAGCACCGAGCTCCTACAATGAGCAGTTCTTC. It codes for CASSESAPSSYNEQFF.

The chain employs TRBV5-1 and TRBJ1-3, with 9 bases matching TRBD1. Germline loops: CDR1 SGHRS, CDR2 YFSETQ. This CDR3 comprises 18 residues. Trimming removed 2 bases from V and 0 bases from J; junction bases left unmatched: 9. The CDR3 loop reads CASSLSGTGTSSGNTIYF. CDR3 nucleotide sequence: TGCGCCAGCAGCTTATCCGGGACAGGGACGAGCTCTGGAAACACCATATATTTT.

This clone showed up just once. The chain uses TRBV14 and TRBJ1-1; D gene uncertain. The CDR3 spans 12 residues. Germline values: CDR1 SGHDN, CDR2 FVKESK. V lost 5 bases and J lost 0, with 4 bases in between. CDR3 protein: CASSLLNTEAFF. The CDR3, as DNA: TGTGCCAGCAGCTTACTGAACACTGAAGCTTTCTTT.

In this sample, this clone turned up once. J is TRBJ1-1 and V is TRBV7-9, with a weak D call TRBD1 (5 bases). Trimming shortened V by 4 bases and J by 4 bases, and 13 bases separated the two germline ends. The CDR3 consists of 14 residues. Per germline, CDR1 SEHNR and CDR2 FQNEAQ (reference sequence). The CDR3 DNA follows: TGTGCCAGCAGCTCCACTGACAGTGGCACTGAAGCTTTCTTT. It encodes CASSSTDSGTEAFF. Together with reference TRBV7-9 and TRBJ1-1, the CDR3 gives the full variable domain: DTGVSQNPRHKITKRGQNVTFRCDPISEHNRLYWYRQTLGQGPEFLTYFQNEAQLEKSRLLSDRFSAERPKGSFSTLEIQRTEQGDSAMYLCASSSTDSGTEAFFGQGTRLTVV.

CDR3 region: CSVGAEGFQFF. Here the CDR3 DNA reads TGCAGCGTTGGGGCCGAGGGTTTTCAGTTCTTC. The chain links TRBV29-1 to TRBJ2-1, with TRBD2 as a possible D gene (5 bases). The CDR3 is made up of 11 amino acids. The germline V gene has CDR1 SQVTM and CDR2 ANQGSEA. V lost 4 bases and J 13 bases, leaving 14 bases between the germline ends.

This chain joins TRBV27 and TRBJ2-2; D is ambiguous. V was shortened by 3 bases and J by 6 bases, with 8 bases between the two germline ends. The CDR3 is 13 amino acids. In germline, CDR1 is MNHEY, CDR2 SMNVEV (reference sequence). The chain's CDR3 is CASSFQAPGELFF. The CDR3 nucleotides are TGTGCCAGCAGTTTTCAGGCTCCCGGGGAGCTGTTTTTT.

This clone was picked up one time. The chain recombines TRBV7-6 with TRBJ1-1; possible D gene TRBD1, 5 bases. The CDR3 is made up of 16 amino acids. The V end lost 0 bases, the J end lost 1 base, and 12 bases lay between the germline ends. Per the germline V gene, CDR1 is SGHVS and CDR2 is FNYEAQ. The chain's CDR3 is CASSLAQAEGNTEAFF. In DNA, the CDR3 is TGTGCCAGCAGCTTAGCACAGGCCGAGGGGAACACTGAAGCTTTCTTT.

This chain uses TRBV9 with TRBJ2-7, with D tentatively TRBD2 (5 bases). Germline V gene lookup returns CDR1 SGDLS and CDR2 YYNGEE. The CDR3 loop spans 15 amino acids. Trimming removed 1 base at V and 2 bases at J, with 13 bases between. CDR3 loop: CASSVSASLTYEQYF. The CDR3 bases are TGTGCCAGCAGCGTAAGTGCTAGCCTAACCTACGAGCAGTACTTC. The full variable domain, with the rest looked up from reference TRBV9 and TRBJ2-7, is DSGVTQTPKHLITATGQRVTLRCSPRSGDLSVYWYQQSLDQGLQFLIQYYNGEERAKGNILERFSAQQFPDLHSELNLSSLELGDSALYFCASSVSASLTYEQYFGPGTRLTVT.

This clone has more than one count but fewer than ten. The chain links TRBV6-5 to TRBJ2-7; a weak D match, TRBD1 (6 bases). The CDR3 consists of 15 residues. Trimming took 6 bases from V and 2 from J, leaving 17 bases between them. Germline CDR1 is MNHEY and CDR2 is SVGAGI. The CDR3 nucleotides read TGTGCCAGCAGCCCCTTGACAGGTTCCACCTACGAGCAGTACTTC. Its protein is CASSPLTGSTYEQYF.

Turning to this clone: At one end the junction does not follow the germline gene, possibly because of a read error. The chain uses TRBV7-7 and TRBJ2-1; TRBD2 aligns across 8 bases. The CDR3 covers 16 residues. Germline V gene data show CDR1 as SSHAT and CDR2 as FNYEAQ (reference sequence). The CDR3 protein is CASSPAGADSYNEQFF. CDR3 nucleotide sequence: TGTGCTAGCAGCCCAGCGGGAGCAGACTCCTACAATGAGCAGTTCTTC.

The J gene is TRBJ1-1, the V gene TRBV28; the D gene is possibly TRBD1 (5 bases). Germline-derived CDR1 and CDR2 are MDHEN and SYDVKM. The ends were cut back, 6 bases at V and 5 bases at J, with 16 bases in the middle. This CDR3 region has 14 residues. The CDR3 sequence: CASSLLRGSTEAFF. CDR3 nucleotide sequence: TGTGCCAGCAGCCTATTACGGGGGTCAACTGAAGCTTTCTTT.

J is TRBJ2-1 and V is TRBV2; tentative D call: TRBD2 (6 bases). Trimming removed 5 bases at V and 2 bases at J, with 13 bases between. CDR1 is SNHLY and CDR2 is FYNNEI in the germline V gene. The CDR3 is 15 residues long. CDR3 coding DNA: TGTGCCAGCAGTTCCGGGACGGGAGCCTACAATGAGCAGTTCTTC. Amino acids: CASSSGTGAYNEQFF.

The chain carries TRBV11-2 and TRBJ2-7; 8 positions match TRBD2. The CDR3 runs 15 residues. The V gene end was trimmed by 3 bases and the J gene end by 4 bases; junction bases not matched to a gene: 8. CDR1 SGHAT and CDR2 FQNNGV come from the germline V gene. The CDR3 is CASSFSGESWYEQYF. For the CDR3, the DNA is TGTGCCAGCAGCTTTAGCGGGGAATCCTGGTACGAGCAGTACTTC.

This clone appeared once. The gene calls are TRBV2 and TRBJ1-5; D gene uncertain. Germline assignment: CDR1 SNHLY and CDR2 FYNNEI. Trimming pared 0 bases from V and 6 bases from J, leaving 6 bases between. The CDR3 contains 13 residues. The CDR3 sequence is CASSEARGQPQHF. The CDR3 nucleotides read TGTGCCAGCAGTGAAGCGAGAGGTCAGCCCCAGCATTTT.

The chain combines TRBV28 with TRBJ2-7, with D maybe TRBD1 (5 bases). The germline gives CDR1 MDHEN, CDR2 SYDVKM. The CDR3 totals 13 residues. Trimming took 1 base from V and 2 from J, leaving 6 bases between them. The CDR3 coding sequence is TGTGCCAGCAGTTTATCCAGGGCCTACGAGCAGTACTTC. This gives the protein CASSLSRAYEQYF. Full variable domain (remainder filled in from reference TRBV28 and TRBJ2-7): DVKVTQSSRYLVKRTGEKVFLECVQDMDHENMFWYRQDPGLGLRLIYFSYDVKMKEKGDIPEGYSVSREKKERFSLILESASTNQTSMYLCASSLSRAYEQYFGPGTRLTVT.

This chain connects TRBV9 to TRBJ2-1; 7 bases align to TRBD1. V shed 4 bases, J shed 9 bases, and the junction held 7 bases outside the gene matches. The CDR3 runs 13 residues. Germline-derived CDR1 and CDR2 are SGDLS and YYNGEE. The CDR3 protein is CASSFYRGSEQFF. CDR3 nucleotides: TGTGCCAGCAGCTTCTACAGGGGCAGTGAGCAGTTCTTC. The full variable domain, rest sourced from reference TRBV9 and TRBJ2-1, is DSGVTQTPKHLITATGQRVTLRCSPRSGDLSVYWYQQSLDQGLQFLIQYYNGEERAKGNILERFSAQQFPDLHSELNLSSLELGDSALYFCASSFYRGSEQFFGPGTRLTVL.

The gene calls are TRBV27 and TRBJ1-1; 7 nucleotides align to TRBD1. The V gene end was trimmed by 6 bases and the J gene end by 4 bases; junction bases not matched to a gene: 5. Germline CDR1 MNHEY, CDR2 SMNVEV (reference sequence). The CDR3 totals 13 residues. The CDR3 here is CASSSNRGTEAFF. The CDR3, as DNA: TGTGCCAGCAGCTCCAACAGGGGCACTGAAGCTTTCTTT.